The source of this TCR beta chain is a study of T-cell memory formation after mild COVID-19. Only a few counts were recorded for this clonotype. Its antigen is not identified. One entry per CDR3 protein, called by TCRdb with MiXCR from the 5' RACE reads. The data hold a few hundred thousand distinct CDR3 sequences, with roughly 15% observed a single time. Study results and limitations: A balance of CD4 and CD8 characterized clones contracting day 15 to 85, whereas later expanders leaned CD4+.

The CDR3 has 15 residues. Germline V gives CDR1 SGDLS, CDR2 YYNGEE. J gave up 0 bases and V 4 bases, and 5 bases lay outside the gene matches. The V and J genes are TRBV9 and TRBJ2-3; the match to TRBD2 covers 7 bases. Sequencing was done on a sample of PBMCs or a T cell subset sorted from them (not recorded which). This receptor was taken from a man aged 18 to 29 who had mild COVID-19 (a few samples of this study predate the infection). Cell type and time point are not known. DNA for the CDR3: TGTGCCAGCAGCCCGGGGGGACTCAGCACAGATACGCAGTATTTT. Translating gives CASSPGGLSTDTQYF.